This TCR beta chain was sequenced in a study of blood T cell repertoires in COVID-19. This clone was observed a few times. The trim removed 6 bases at V and 10 bases at J, leaving 10 bases unmatched. The CDR3 runs 15 residues. From germline, CDR1 is SGHAT and CDR2 FQNNGV. Sequencing used immunoSEQ multiplex PCR; TCRdb keeps in-frame clones, though not all of them. The sample has under 40,000 clones; just under 95% are singletons. The material sequenced was peripheral blood. The clonotype comes from a human donor with active COVID-19. The donor label of this sample is uncertain. This chain connects TRBV11-2 to TRBJ1-4; 11 nucleotides agree with TRBD1. Written as DNA, the CDR3 is TGTGCCAGCAGACGACCGGGACAGGGGGGCACAAAACTGTTTTTT. Translated, it gives CASRRPGQGGTKLFF.